Detailed here is one T cell receptor (beta chain). Its antigen is not known. These data come from a study of radiotherapy plus CTLA-4 blockade in lung cancer. Data came from immunoSEQ multiplex PCR; TCRdb stores just in-frame clones and leaves some out. The sample holds over 30,000 clones, roughly 70% seen once. The germline V gene has CDR1 SGHTA and CDR2 FQGNSA. Between the trimmed V and J ends, which lost 3 bases and 6 bases, there was a span of 11 bases. The CDR3 runs to 14 residues. Study conclusions and caveats: Subsequent to radiotherapy plus ipilimumab, tumor-derived TCR clones underwent expansion in blood. Reports state that early shifts in blood T cell clones, with interferon-beta, best predicted response.

The chain recombines TRBV7-2 with TRBJ2-2, with D perhaps TRBD2 (5 bases). The TCR was taken from a human donor with non-small cell lung cancer whose response to radiotherapy plus ipilimumab could not be evaluated. The sample in question was peripheral blood, obtained from a patient treated with radiotherapy plus ipilimumab. CDR3 sequence: CASSFLGGSGELFF. The CDR3 nucleotides read TGTGCCAGCAGCTTCCTGGGCGGGTCCGGGGAGCTGTTTTTT.